The following is a T cell receptor (beta chain) sequence with its context. The entry originates in a study of OX40 agonist ivuxolimab in advanced cancers. The germline V gene has CDR1 SQVTM and CDR2 ANQGSEA. J was trimmed by 6 bases and V by 7 bases; bases with no gene match: 13. This CDR3 is 14 amino acids long. Produced via immunoSEQ multiplex PCR; TCRdb's table is partial and in-frame only. There are some 99,000 clones in the sample; approximately 80% occur only once, and over 1.1% lies in the top ten. Sampled blood was obtained at baseline, cycle 4 day 1, and cycle 7 day 1. This clonotype was sampled from an adult with an advanced solid tumor such as melanoma, head and neck, liver or kidney cancer. The chain recombines TRBV29-1 with TRBJ2-3, with TRBD2 matching 7 bases. Sequenced material: CD4+ or CD8+ T cells sorted from blood, taken in a trial of the OX40 agonist ivuxolimab. The CDR3 loop reads CSALAEATPDTQYF. The CDR3 nucleotides are TGCAGCGCCCTAGCGGAGGCCACACCGGATACGCAGTATTTT.